The 3 T cell receptor beta chains in this list originate from one sample, sequenced in a study of human T cells and chemical hapten exposure. TCRdb analysed the RACE reads with MiXCR anew, one entry per CDR3 protein. The sample carries tens of thousands of distinct CDR3 sequences, about 10% recorded once. The time point denotes: patch test 1, 2 weeks after DPC sensitization. Treatment described: therapeutic diphenylcyclopropenone sensitization with weekly scalp DPC. The sample here was whole blood, taken in connection with sensitization to the hapten diphenylcyclopropenone (DPC). These receptor sequences come from a woman aged 55-75 years with alopecia areata. Some clones in this sample may be carry-over from other donors' samples.

The chain has TRBV28 and TRBJ2-5, with a weak D call TRBD2 (6 bases). Germline-derived CDR1 and CDR2 are MDHEN and SYDVKM. The CDR3 covers 14 residues. Trimming stripped 7 bases from V and 2 bases from J, with 14 bases between. As DNA, the CDR3 is TGTGCCAGCACAGACCGGGACTTTCAAGAGACCCAGTACTTC. This gives the protein CASTDRDFQETQYF.

This clonotype was recorded at least ten times. The chain combines TRBV12-3 or TRBV12-4 with TRBJ2-3; D unresolved. CDR3 length: 13 residues. V dropped 2 bases and J dropped 6 bases, with 9 bases sitting between them. The CDR3 spells CASSLSFTDTQYF. CDR3 coding DNA: TGTGCCAGCAGTTTATCGTTCACCGATACGCAGTATTTT.

The chain joins TRBV18 to TRBJ1-1, with 7 nucleotides matching TRBD1. Per germline, CDR1 KGHSH and CDR2 LQKENI. The CDR3 is 16 amino acids. The V segment lost 4 bases and the J segment 5 bases; nucleotides outside the gene matches: 13. The CDR3 here is CASSREVLQGGTEAFF. CDR3 coding DNA: TGTGCCAGCTCACGGGAGGTTTTGCAGGGGGGGACTGAAGCTTTCTTT. Supplemented by reference TRBV18 and TRBJ1-1, the full variable domain reads NAGVMQNPRHLVRRRGQEARLRCSPMKGHSHVYWYRQLPEEGLKFMVYLQKENIIDESGMPKERFSAEFPKEGPSILRIQQVVRGDSAAYFCASSREVLQGGTEAFFGQGTRLTVV.